The 8 T cell receptor beta chains listed next were all sequenced from one sample in a study of T cell repertoires in cytomegalovirus infection (dated by TCRdb to about 2019). The treatment or condition label, as the study defines it: in vitro stimulation with specific CMV peptide epitopes to enrich CMV-specific T cells. These TCRs' antigens remain unknown. Reads for this sample came from an Illumina HiSeq 1500. TCRdb's own reprocessing of the public reads used fastp at Q25 and MiXCR and kept productive beta chains. Records with the same CDR3 protein are collapsed into one entry carrying the most frequent genes and DNA. Within this sample are hundreds of thousands of distinct CDR3 sequences, with 33% of them counted one time only. The top ten constitute roughly 20% of the sample. Sequenced material: cultured PBMCs, taken from culture after CMV antigen stimulation. Receptors originate from a human donor in good health (CMV status not recorded). Some clones in this sample may be carry-over from other donors' samples.

J is TRBJ1-3 and V is TRBV12-3 or TRBV12-4; TRBD1 matches at 8 bases. The CDR3 is made up of 15 amino acids. Trimming removed 5 bases from V and 4 bases from J; junction bases left unmatched: 7. Written as DNA, the CDR3 is TGTGCCAGCAGTCCCGGGACAGGCTGGGGAAACACCATATATTTT. It yields the protein CASSPGTGWGNTIYF.

This clonotype was seen a handful of times. This chain joins TRBV6-5 and TRBJ2-3; 7 nucleotides align to TRBD2. The CDR3 is 16 residues long. Trimming at V came to 5 bases and at J to 1 base, leaving 9 bases not matched to a gene. Germline assignment: CDR1 MNHEY and CDR2 SVGAGI. The CDR3 protein is CASSPGGSWGTDTQYF. The CDR3 nucleotides read TGTGCCAGCAGTCCTGGCGGGAGTTGGGGCACAGATACGCAGTATTTT.

This clonotype was observed a handful of times. This chain links TRBV19 with TRBJ1-2, with 7 bases that match TRBD1. The CDR3 has 15 amino acids. Germline trimming cut 5 bases from V and 0 bases from J; bases unmatched to any gene: 6. The germline V gene has CDR1 LNHDA and CDR2 SQIVND (reference sequence). The CDR3 sequence: CASSRTGTANYGYTF. CDR3 nucleotide sequence: TGTGCCAGTAGTCGGACCGGGACAGCTAACTATGGCTACACCTTC.

The J gene is TRBJ2-7, the V gene TRBV7-2, with 10 bases identical to TRBD2. Germline V gives CDR1 SGHTA, CDR2 FQGNSA. Unmatched junction bases numbered 2, after V lost 3 bases and J lost 3 bases. The CDR3 consists of 14 residues. The CDR3, as DNA: TGTGCCAGCAGCTTTACTAGCGGGAACTACGAGCAGTACTTC. It translates to CASSFTSGNYEQYF.

The chain joins TRBV6-1 to TRBJ1-1; D gene unclear. The length of the CDR3 is 13 residues. Germline CDR1 and CDR2: MNHNS and SASEGT. The V gene lost 3 bases and the J gene lost 6 bases, with 11 bases spanning the gap. The CDR3 here is CASSDYIGAEAFF. In nucleotides, the CDR3 is TGTGCCAGCAGTGACTACATTGGGGCTGAAGCTTTCTTT.

This clonotype was seen a few times. The chain carries TRBV27 and TRBJ2-6; D is uncertain. This CDR3 is built from 14 residues. Germline values: CDR1 MNHEY, CDR2 SMNVEV (reference sequence). The V and J ends lost 10 bases and 2 bases respectively, with 12 bases between them. The CDR3, as DNA: TGTGCCACAACGCAGGATGCTGGGGCCAACGTCCTGACTTTC. Its translation: CATTQDAGANVLTF.

CDR3: CASRPRTGERDQPQHF. CDR3 nucleotides: TGTGCCAGCAGACCCCGGACAGGGGAAAGGGATCAGCCCCAGCATTTT. The chain couples TRBV2 to TRBJ1-5, with 9 bases identical to TRBD1. Trimming took 6 bases from V and 5 from J; bases not matched to a gene: 11. The CDR3 runs to 16 residues. The germline V gene encodes CDR1 SNHLY and CDR2 FYNNEI.

The rearrangement uses TRBV7-9 and TRBJ1-6; TRBD1 is a possible D gene (5 bases). This CDR3 spans 13 amino acids. Trimming took 3 bases from V and 6 from J, leaving 6 bases between them. Germline V gives CDR1 SEHNR, CDR2 FQNEAQ (reference sequence). CDR3 region: CASSFGTNSPLHF. The CDR3 coding sequence is TGTGCCAGCAGCTTTGGGACTAATTCACCCCTCCACTTT.